A single T cell receptor beta chain is shown here with its context. Its antigen remains unknown. This entry comes from a study of OX40 agonist ivuxolimab in advanced cancers. In the study overall: Six ivuxolimab dose levels, 0.01 to 10 mg/kg, were given intravenously every 2 weeks. Those treated in dose escalation had hepatocellular carcinoma, melanoma, renal cell cancer or head and neck cancer.

The CDR3 length is 13 residues. V lost 0 bases and J 0 bases, leaving 4 bases between the germline ends. Germline V gene sequence: CDR1 GTSNPN, CDR2 SVGIG (reference sequence). The repertoire was sequenced with immunoSEQ multiplex PCR; TCRdb's copy has only in-frame clones and lacks some. The sample comprises approximately 33,000 clones, 85% to 95% of which are singletons, and more than 25% rests with the top ten. Overall study findings and caveats: In a subset of nonresponders, normalized T-cell clonal expansion was also low. The study observed clonal expansion of CD4+ and CD8+ blood T cells by week 6 at 0.1 to 3.0 mg/kg.

The chain uses TRBV30 and TRBJ2-3; no definite D call. The source of this sequence is an adult with an advanced solid tumor such as melanoma, head and neck, liver or kidney cancer. This specimen consisted of CD4+ or CD8+ T cells sorted from blood, obtained in a trial of the OX40 agonist ivuxolimab. CDR3 nucleotides: TGTGCCTGGAGTGTAGGCAGCACAGATACGCAGTATTTT. It yields the protein CAWSVGSTDTQYF.